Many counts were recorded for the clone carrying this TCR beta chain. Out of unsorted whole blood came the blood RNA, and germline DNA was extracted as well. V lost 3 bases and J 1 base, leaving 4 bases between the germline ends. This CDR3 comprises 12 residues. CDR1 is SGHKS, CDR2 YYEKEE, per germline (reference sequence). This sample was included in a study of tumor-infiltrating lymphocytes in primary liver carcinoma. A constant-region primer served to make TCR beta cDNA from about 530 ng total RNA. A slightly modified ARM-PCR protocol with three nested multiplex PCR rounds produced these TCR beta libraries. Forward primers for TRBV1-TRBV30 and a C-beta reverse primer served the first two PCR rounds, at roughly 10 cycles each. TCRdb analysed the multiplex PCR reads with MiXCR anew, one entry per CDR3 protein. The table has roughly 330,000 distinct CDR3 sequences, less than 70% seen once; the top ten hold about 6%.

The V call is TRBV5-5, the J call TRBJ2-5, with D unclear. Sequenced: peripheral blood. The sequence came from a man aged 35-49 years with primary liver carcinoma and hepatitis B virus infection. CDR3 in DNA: TGTGCCAGCAGCTGGGGCCAAGAGACCCAGTACTTC. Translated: CASSWGQETQYF.